A single sample is the source of the 26 T cell receptor beta chains below, sequenced in a study of monozygotic twins with inflammatory bowel disease. No DNA is given; TCRdb re-called the 5' RACE reads and lists each CDR3 protein once. The sample holds about 300,000 distinct CDR3 sequences. The specimen sequenced was blood. The receptors were gathered from a human donor with ulcerative colitis or Crohn's disease, or a healthy co-twin of an affected twin (not recorded which).

This chain uses TRBV12-3 or TRBV12-4 with TRBJ2-1; with no DNA, the TCRdb D assignment of TRBD1 cannot be verified. This CDR3 is built from 13 residues. Here the CDR3 reads CASSRDSNNEQFF.

V is TRBV7-9 and J is TRBJ1-5; checking the TCRdb D call of TRBD1 is not possible without DNA. The V gene's germline CDR1 is SEHNR and CDR2 FQNEAQ (reference sequence). CDR3 size: 16 residues. This CDR3 is CASSPQGQGSNQPQHF.

The J gene is TRBJ2-4, the V gene TRBV4-3; TCRdb selects TRBD1, and the lack of DNA leaves this call unchecked. The CDR3 runs 18 residues. Germline V gives CDR1 LGHNA, CDR2 YSLEER. CDR3 in amino acids: CASSQMGTGNQAKNIQYF.

The rearrangement joins TRBV20-1 to TRBJ2-2; TCRdb designates TRBD1, a call that cannot be tested without DNA. From germline, CDR1 is DFQATT and CDR2 SNEGSKA (reference sequence). The CDR3 is 14 amino acids. The CDR3 here is CSVTSGKRTGELFF.

The chain links TRBV5-1 to TRBJ2-7; TCRdb lists TRBD1, though no DNA is available to test this call. The CDR3 is made up of 12 amino acids. Germline lookup yields CDR1 SGHRS and CDR2 YFSETQ. This chain's CDR3 is CASSRTPGEQYF.

The CDR3 sequence is CACRHSGLPTDTQYF. The V gene is TRBV30, the J gene TRBJ2-3; absent DNA, TCRdb's TRBD2 call cannot be checked. The CDR3 is 15 residues long. CDR1 is GTSNPN, CDR2 SVGIG, per germline (reference sequence).

The rearrangement joins TRBV9 to TRBJ2-7; TCRdb picks TRBD2, but there is no DNA to check that call. Germline CDR1 is SGDLS and CDR2 is YYNGEE. There are 14 residues in the CDR3. The CDR3 sequence is CASSVGGPGHEQYF.

J is TRBJ2-2 and V is TRBV7-3. The CDR3 runs to 15 residues. Germline loops: CDR1 SGHTA, CDR2 FQGTGA. The CDR3 sequence: CASSLTFDNTGELFF.

The rearrangement joins TRBV20-1 to TRBJ1-6. This CDR3 spans 12 amino acids. From germline, CDR1 is DFQATT and CDR2 SNEGSKA (reference sequence). The CDR3: CSAFRAGGSLHF.

The chain uses TRBV7-6 and TRBJ2-2; TCRdb outputs TRBD2, but without DNA this stays unchecked. The germline V gene has CDR1 SGHVS and CDR2 FNYEAQ. The CDR3 is made up of 15 amino acids. The CDR3 loop reads CASSGSGTATGELFF.

The chain is built from TRBV15 and TRBJ1-1; with no DNA, the TCRdb D assignment of TRBD1 cannot be verified. The CDR3 spans 17 residues. Germline CDR1 reads LNHNV; CDR2 reads YYDKDF (reference sequence). The CDR3: CATSREGGQGLGTEAFF.

The chain uses TRBV6-1 and TRBJ2-7. The CDR3 loop spans 14 amino acids. Germline CDR1 MNHNS, CDR2 SASEGT. The CDR3 is CASRSRLGTYEQYF.

The V gene is TRBV10-3, the J gene TRBJ2-1; the TRBD2 assignment by TCRdb is unverifiable without DNA. Per germline, CDR1 ENHRY and CDR2 SYGVKD. The CDR3 has 16 residues. CDR3 in amino acids: CAISELGLATYNEQFF.

The rearrangement links TRBV7-2 to TRBJ1-2; checking the TCRdb D call of TRBD1 is not possible without DNA. The germline V gene has CDR1 SGHTA and CDR2 FQGNSA. This CDR3 has 14 residues. Here the CDR3 reads CASSLSGTGASYTF.

The chain joins TRBV7-2 to TRBJ2-2; TCRdb reports TRBD1, a call that lacks DNA to check it against. CDR3 length: 14 amino acids. Germline assignment: CDR1 SGHTA and CDR2 FQGNSA. CDR3 in amino acids: CASTAGPNTGELFF. Combining the CDR3 with reference TRBV7-2 and TRBJ2-2 gives the whole variable domain GAGVSQSPSNKVTEKGKDVELRCDPISGHTALYWYRQSLGQGLEFLIYFQGNSAPDKSGLPSDRFSAERTGGSVSTLTIQRTQQEDSAVYLCASTAGPNTGELFFGEGSRLTVL.

The chain links TRBV7-9 to TRBJ2-1; the D call from TCRdb, TRBD2, cannot be confirmed without DNA. The CDR3 totals 15 residues. The germline gives CDR1 SEHNR, CDR2 FQNEAQ (reference sequence). The CDR3 here is CASSVRTSGRNEQFF.

The CDR3 here is CSVQTDNYGYTF. The chain employs TRBV29-1 and TRBJ1-2. Germline V gene lookup returns CDR1 SQVTM and CDR2 ANQGSEA. The CDR3 loop spans 12 amino acids. Using reference TRBV29-1 and TRBJ1-2 for the parts outside the CDR3, the full variable domain is SAVISQKPSRDICQRGTSLTIQCQVDSQVTMMFWYRQQPGQSLTLIATANQGSEATYESGFVIDKFPISRPNLTFSTLTVSNMSPEDSSIYLCSVQTDNYGYTFGSGTRLTVV.

The genes are TRBV4-1 and TRBJ2-1; TCRdb lists TRBD1, though no DNA is available to test this call. Germline CDR1 and CDR2: MGHRA and YSYEKL. The CDR3 runs to 16 residues. The CDR3 loop reads CASSQTPGAPYNEQFF.

This chain links TRBV12-3 or TRBV12-4 with TRBJ2-7. The length of the CDR3 is 14 residues. The CDR3 spells CASSLVEKAYEQYF.

This rearrangement joins TRBV12-3 or TRBV12-4 to TRBJ2-5; TCRdb calls TRBD2, which cannot be checked without DNA. The CDR3 totals 15 residues. The CDR3 loop reads CASSLGTSGPGTQYF.

The V and J genes are TRBV11-2 and TRBJ1-5; the D call from TCRdb, TRBD1, cannot be confirmed without DNA. The CDR3 consists of 18 residues. CDR1 and CDR2 from the germline V gene are SGHAT and FQNNGV. The CDR3 protein is CASSLEGARPLSNQPQHF.

The genes are TRBV20-1 and TRBJ1-5; TCRdb's D call of TRBD1 is untestable without DNA. CDR1 is DFQATT and CDR2 is SNEGSKA in the germline V gene (reference sequence). CDR3 length: 12 amino acids. The CDR3 spells CSAPVGNQPQHF.

The V call is TRBV27, the J call TRBJ2-7. Germline lookup yields CDR1 MNHEY and CDR2 SMNVEV (reference sequence). The CDR3 loop spans 15 amino acids. Here the CDR3 reads CASRKSGGSTYEQYF.

The chain links TRBV28 to TRBJ2-7; TCRdb returns TRBD1, unconfirmable since there is no DNA. The CDR3 has 14 amino acids. Germline CDR1 is MDHEN and CDR2 is SYDVKM. The CDR3 is CASTWDRVSGEQYF.

The chain combines TRBV28 with TRBJ2-1; there is no DNA to check the TCRdb D call of TRBD1. Germline CDR1 is MDHEN and CDR2 is SYDVKM. The CDR3 has 13 amino acids. The CDR3 here is CVTFRRDNNEQFF.

The V gene is TRBV30, the J gene TRBJ2-6. This CDR3 spans 15 amino acids. CDR1 and CDR2 (germline): GTSNPN, SVGIG (reference sequence). CDR3 amino acids: CAWTNPGVGANVLTF.